One and the same sample provided the 31 T cell receptor beta chains below, sequenced in a study of blood T cell repertoires in COVID-19. Clones were read by immunoSEQ multiplex PCR, and TCRdb kept only the in-frame ones, dropping some. The sample includes approximately 140,000 clones, 88% of them seen just once. Material for sequencing was peripheral blood. The origin of the receptors is a man between 60 and 75 years old with active or convalescent COVID-19.

The chain links TRBV5-6 to TRBJ1-2, with D uncertain. CDR1 SGHDT and CDR2 YYEEEE come from the germline V gene. The CDR3 length is 15 residues. V was clipped by 4 bases and J by 5 bases, with 18 bases between them. The chain's CDR3 is CASSPTRRLVYGYTF. The CDR3 DNA follows: TGTGCCAGCAGCCCCACGCGCCGCCTTGTATATGGCTACACCTTC.

In this sample, this clone turned up once. DNA of the CDR3: TGTGCCAGCAGTATCTTAGCGGGATCCTCCTACAATGAGCAGTTCTTC. Its protein is CASSILAGSSYNEQFF. This sequence joins TRBV27 and TRBJ2-1; 8 bases map to TRBD2. This CDR3 spans 16 amino acids. V lost 5 bases and J lost 0; bases outside the gene matches: 6. The germline CDR1 and CDR2 sequences are MNHEY and SMNVEV (reference sequence).

The chain recombines TRBV9 with TRBJ2-2; 7 bases are a match to TRBD1. V gave up 2 bases and J gave up 6 bases; unmatched junction bases: 4. Germline V CDR1 and CDR2: SGDLS, YYNGEE. This CDR3 is 14 amino acids long. The CDR3 nucleotides are TGTGCCAGCAGCGTGGGGACAGTCGCCGGGGAGCTGTTTTTT. Its protein is CASSVGTVAGELFF.

This clone was detected only once. The chain employs TRBV21-1 and TRBJ1-1; the table's D gene call, TRBD1, was not cross checked with the DNA. TRBV21-1 is given as a pseudogene. The CDR3 totals 16 residues. In DNA, the CDR3 is TGTGCCAGCAGCGGGGGGACAGGGGGGATCAACACTGAAGCTTTCTTT. Translation: CASSGGTGGINTEAFF.

This clone has a handful of counts. The chain carries TRBV19 and TRBJ1-2; 8 bases fit TRBD1. V dropped 6 bases and J dropped 1; count of bases not matched to a gene: 10. The germline V gene has CDR1 LNHDA and CDR2 SQIVND (reference sequence). The CDR3 is made up of 16 amino acids. The CDR3: CASSLLGQGVNYGYTF. The CDR3 DNA reads TGTGCCAGTAGCCTTCTAGGACAGGGCGTTAACTATGGCTACACCTTC.

J is TRBJ2-3 and V is TRBV6-5; a weak D match, TRBD2 (6 bases). Germline V gene data show CDR1 as MNHEY and CDR2 as SVGAGI. V lost 6 bases, J lost 0 bases, and 10 bases lay in between. The CDR3 loop spans 14 amino acids. CDR3 sequence: CASRAGPSTDTQYF. DNA of the CDR3: TGTGCCAGCAGGGCGGGGCCTAGCACAGATACGCAGTATTTT.

V and J are TRBV6-4 and TRBJ1-2; the match to TRBD1 covers 8 bases. Germline values: CDR1 MRHNA, CDR2 SNTAGT. The CDR3 length is 13 residues. J lost 7 bases, V lost 5 bases, and 6 bases had no gene match. CDR3 amino acids: CASSPDRGSGYTF. CDR3 sequence (DNA): TGTGCCAGCAGTCCCGACAGGGGAAGTGGCTACACCTTC.

J is TRBJ1-2 and V is TRBV28; 9 nucleotides match TRBD1. The CDR3 has 15 amino acids. After removal of 5 bases from V and 4 bases from J, the junction contained 8 bases not matched to a gene. The germline V gene has CDR1 MDHEN and CDR2 SYDVKM. The chain's CDR3 is CASSGRDRVGYGYTF. As DNA, the CDR3 is TGTGCCAGCAGTGGCCGGGACAGGGTAGGCTATGGCTACACCTTC.

This clone has a single count. V is TRBV28 and J is TRBJ2-7, with 11 nucleotides matching TRBD2. Per the germline V gene, CDR1 is MDHEN and CDR2 is SYDVKM. The junction had 5 bases not matched to a gene; V was cut back by 7 bases and J by 6 bases. The CDR3 extends over 13 amino acids. The CDR3 DNA follows: TGTGCCAGCATCACTAGCGGGAGAAGCGAGCAGTACTTC. Residues: CASITSGRSEQYF.

The chain is built from TRBV24-1 and TRBJ1-5, with 12 nucleotides matching TRBD1. Germline V gives CDR1 KGHDR, CDR2 SFDVKD. V lost 4 bases, J lost 6 bases, and 3 bases stayed unmatched. The length of the CDR3 is 15 residues. DNA for the CDR3: TGTGCCACCAGTGACGGGACAGGGGGCGTTCAGCCCCAGCATTTT. This gives the protein CATSDGTGGVQPQHF.

The chain combines TRBV2 with TRBJ1-4, with TRBD1 matching 7 bases. The CDR3 totals 15 residues. CDR1 SNHLY and CDR2 FYNNEI come from the germline V gene. The V gene end was trimmed by 6 bases and the J gene end by 4 bases; junction bases not matched to a gene: 8. CDR3 bases: TGTGCCAGCAGGGCAAAGACAGGGATTAATGAAAAACTGTTTTTT. It translates to CASRAKTGINEKLFF.

This CDR3 is CASSSGQTHEKLFF. The CDR3 DNA is TGTGCCAGCAGTTCCGGACAGACCCATGAAAAACTGTTTTTT. This chain links TRBV28 with TRBJ1-4; D is possibly TRBD1 (6 bases). The length of the CDR3 is 14 residues. The germline V gene encodes CDR1 MDHEN and CDR2 SYDVKM. Trimming cost V 4 bases and J 6 bases, with 12 bases left between them.

As to this clone: Other nucleotide sequences in the sample specify the same CDR3. The V call is TRBV19, the J call TRBJ2-1, with 9 bases matching TRBD2. CDR3 length equals 14 residues. Germline V gene lookup returns CDR1 LNHDA and CDR2 SQIVND (reference sequence). After removal of 2 bases from V and 4 bases from J, the junction contained 0 bases not matched to a gene. This CDR3 reads CASSILAGYNEQFF. The CDR3 DNA follows: TGTGCCAGTAGTATACTAGCGGGGTACAATGAGCAGTTCTTC. The full variable domain, in which reference TRBV19 and TRBJ2-1 provide the parts outside the CDR3, is DGGITQSPKYLFRKEGQNVTLSCEQNLNHDAMYWYRQDPGQGLRLIYYSQIVNDFQKGDIAEGYSVSREKKESFPLTVTSAQKNPTAFYLCASSILAGYNEQFFGPGTRLTVL.

The rearrangement joins TRBV6-2 or TRBV6-3 to TRBJ2-1; TRBD2 matches 10 bases. The V gene end was trimmed by 5 bases and the J gene end by 0 bases; junction bases not matched to a gene: 10. Germline V gives CDR1 MNHEY, CDR2 SVGEGT. This CDR3 is 18 amino acids long. The CDR3 protein is CASSIKTSGLLSYNEQFF. Written as DNA, the CDR3 is TGTGCCAGCAGTATAAAGACTAGCGGGCTCCTCTCCTACAATGAGCAGTTCTTC.

V usage is TRBV11-2 and J usage is TRBJ2-1; the D is unclear. Trimming took off 5 bases at V and 1 base at J, with 9 bases between the two ends. The germline gives CDR1 SGHAT, CDR2 FQNNGV. The CDR3 is 14 amino acids. The CDR3 DNA reads TGTGCCAGCAGCCCTAGACGGTCCTACAATGAGCAGTTCTTC. Translating it yields CASSPRRSYNEQFF.

This clone was detected only once. The chain has TRBV24-1 and TRBJ2-1; 8 positions agree with TRBD2. The CDR3 totals 16 residues. Germline-derived CDR1 and CDR2 are KGHDR and SFDVKD. J gave up 1 base and V 3 bases, and 4 bases lay outside the gene matches. Here the CDR3 reads CATSDRLARSYNEQFF. CDR3 coding DNA: TGTGCCACCAGTGATCGACTAGCGAGGTCCTACAATGAGCAGTTCTTC.

This chain links TRBV19 with TRBJ2-2; TRBD2 matches at 11 bases. CDR3 length: 20 residues. V dropped 5 bases and J dropped 0; count of bases not matched to a gene: 14. Per germline, CDR1 LNHDA and CDR2 SQIVND (reference sequence). For the CDR3, the DNA is TGTGCCAGTAGTGCCCCACAGGGTCTACTAGCGGGAGCGAACACCGGGGAGCTGTTTTTT. It translates to CASSAPQGLLAGANTGELFF. Supplemented by reference TRBV19 and TRBJ2-2, the full variable domain reads DGGITQSPKYLFRKEGQNVTLSCEQNLNHDAMYWYRQDPGQGLRLIYYSQIVNDFQKGDIAEGYSVSREKKESFPLTVTSAQKNPTAFYLCASSAPQGLLAGANTGELFFGEGSRLTVL.

The chain uses TRBV30 and TRBJ1-5, with a possible D match to TRBD1 (6 bases). The V gene lost 0 bases and the J gene lost 4 bases, with 16 bases spanning the gap. The germline CDR1 and CDR2 sequences are GTSNPN and SVGIG (reference sequence). CDR3 length equals 16 residues. This chain's CDR3 is CAWSVPGQITNQPQHF. DNA for the CDR3: TGTGCCTGGAGTGTTCCTGGACAGATCACTAATCAGCCCCAGCATTTT.

This chain uses TRBV4-1 with TRBJ2-7; TRBD2 matches at 12 bases. This CDR3 contains 16 residues. V shed 2 bases, J shed 3 bases, and the junction held 5 bases outside the gene matches. CDR1 MGHRA and CDR2 YSYEKL come from the germline V gene. CDR3 loop: CASSQTPGLAGYEQYF. CDR3 DNA: TGCGCCAGCAGCCAAACCCCGGGACTAGCGGGCTACGAGCAGTACTTC.

This clone was seen more than once but under ten times. The chain couples TRBV6-4 to TRBJ2-3, with D possibly matching TRBD1 (7 bases). Germline loops: CDR1 MRHNA, CDR2 SNTAGT. This CDR3 comprises 13 residues. V was trimmed by 6 bases and J by 10 bases, leaving 17 bases between them. CDR3 DNA sequence: TGTGCCAGCAGCGACAGGGAAGGACTACCGCAGTATTTT. Its protein product is CASSDREGLPQYF.

This chain uses TRBV6-5 with TRBJ1-2; 11 bases match TRBD1. Germline trimming cut 6 bases from V and 5 bases from J; bases unmatched to any gene: 8. The CDR3 totals 15 residues. Germline V gives CDR1 MNHEY, CDR2 SVGAGI. The CDR3 DNA follows: TGTGCCAGCAGGACCACCGGACAGGGGGCGTATGGCTACACCTTC. Protein: CASRTTGQGAYGYTF.

The rearrangement links TRBV6-2 or TRBV6-3 to TRBJ2-7; D is undetermined. The V gene's germline CDR1 is MNHEY and CDR2 SVGEGT. This CDR3 is 12 amino acids long. The V end was cut by 6 bases, the J end by 2 bases, with 8 bases between. The CDR3 nucleotides are TGTGCCAGCAGCCGCGGAACCTACGAGCAGTACTTC. Protein sequence: CASSRGTYEQYF.

This clone was detected once. V usage is TRBV7-2 and J usage is TRBJ2-1; D possibly corresponds to TRBD1 (6 bases). Germline V gene data show CDR1 as SGHTA and CDR2 as FQGNSA. This CDR3 has 16 amino acids. V was clipped by 5 bases and J by 4 bases, with 18 bases between them. Here the CDR3 reads CASSTPDRYIYNEQFF. CDR3 in DNA: TGTGCCAGCAGCACCCCGGACAGATATATTTACAATGAGCAGTTCTTC.

V and J are TRBV30 and TRBJ2-7; possibly TRBD2 for D (7 bases). The CDR3 contains 15 residues. Germline V gives CDR1 GTSNPN, CDR2 SVGIG (reference sequence). Trimming stripped 0 bases from V and 6 bases from J, with 18 bases between. CDR3 loop: CAWSVPRGTTSEQYF. The CDR3 nucleotides are TGTGCCTGGAGTGTACCGAGGGGGACTACGAGCGAGCAGTACTTC.

CDR3 sequence: CASSSGTRGWNTDTQYF. The CDR3, as DNA: TGTGCCAGCAGCTCCGGGACAAGGGGGTGGAACACAGATACGCAGTATTTT. The chain recombines TRBV7-9 with TRBJ2-3; D might be TRBD1 (6 bases). In germline, CDR1 is SEHNR, CDR2 FQNEAQ (reference sequence). The CDR3 consists of 17 residues. Trimming took 4 bases from V and 2 from J, leaving 19 bases between them.

The chain couples TRBV27 to TRBJ2-1; 7 bases line up with TRBD1. V gave up 7 bases and J gave up 7 bases; unmatched junction bases: 7. The CDR3 loop spans 13 amino acids. CDR1 is MNHEY and CDR2 is SMNVEV in the germline V gene (reference sequence). CDR3 sequence reads: CASNLGGGNEQFF. CDR3 nucleotides: TGTGCCAGCAACCTAGGGGGCGGGAATGAGCAGTTCTTC.

This chain links TRBV7-3 with TRBJ2-7; TRBD1 might be the D (6 bases). Germline CDR1 SGHTA, CDR2 FQGTGA. Trimming cost V 2 bases and J 0 bases, with 8 bases left between them. The CDR3 is 14 amino acids. The CDR3 here is CASSLGGGSYEQYF. DNA of the CDR3: TGTGCCAGCAGCTTAGGGGGCGGCTCCTACGAGCAGTACTTC.

This rearrangement joins TRBV3-1 (or the pseudogene TRBV3-2) to TRBJ1-4; D gene unclear. CDR1 is LGHDT and CDR2 is YNNKEL in the germline V gene (reference sequence). The CDR3 extends over 14 amino acids. V was cut by 1 base and J by 5 bases, with 8 bases left in between. CDR3 sequence: CASSQGSQNEKLFF. The CDR3 DNA reads TGTGCCAGCAGCCAAGGTAGCCAGAATGAAAAACTGTTTTTT.

This rearrangement joins TRBV29-1 to TRBJ2-7, with D perhaps matching TRBD1 (6 bases). CDR1 and CDR2 (germline): SQVTM, ANQGSEA. V was pared by 4 bases and J by 3 bases, with 7 bases between. This CDR3 has 11 amino acids. The CDR3 DNA follows: TGCAGCGTTGGACAGGTCTACGAGCAGTACTTC. Its protein is CSVGQVYEQYF.

The genes are TRBV5-5 and TRBJ2-1; 12 bases are a match to TRBD1. Germline CDR1 and CDR2: SGHKS and YYEKEE (reference sequence). The CDR3 length is 16 residues. With 0 bases clipped from V and 7 bases from J, the junction kept 5 bases outside the gene matches. In nucleotides, the CDR3 is TGTGCCAGCAGCTTGGTGGGACAGGGGGCGCAGAATGAGCAGTTCTTC. Amino acids: CASSLVGQGAQNEQFF.

The chain links TRBV19 to TRBJ1-4; D possibly corresponds to TRBD1 (5 bases). The CDR3 runs 15 residues. V lost 5 bases and J 7 bases, leaving 17 bases between the germline ends. Germline assignment: CDR1 LNHDA and CDR2 SQIVND (reference sequence). The CDR3 is CASSWTWGDGEKLFF. DNA of the CDR3: TGTGCCAGTAGTTGGACCTGGGGGGACGGTGAAAAACTGTTTTTT. The variable domain in full, completed from reference TRBV19 and TRBJ1-4, reads DGGITQSPKYLFRKEGQNVTLSCEQNLNHDAMYWYRQDPGQGLRLIYYSQIVNDFQKGDIAEGYSVSREKKESFPLTVTSAQKNPTAFYLCASSWTWGDGEKLFFGSGTQLSVL.